The 13 T cell receptor beta chains listed next were all sequenced from one sample in a study of control samples from healthy donors and cancer patients. Repertoires were generated with immunoSEQ multiplex PCR, while TCRdb's copy carries only in-frame clones and drops some. The data contain under 200,000 clones, 85% to 90% of them singletons. Sequencing used blood. These receptors came from a woman aged 30 to 39 in good health.

CDR3: CAWSAGLHGYTF. CDR3 DNA: TGTGCCTGGAGTGCCGGTCTCCATGGCTACACCTTC. The chain joins TRBV30 to TRBJ1-2, with unresolved D. Germline V gene data show CDR1 as GTSNPN and CDR2 as SVGIG (reference sequence). There are 12 residues in the CDR3. V was pared by 1 base and J by 6 bases, with 9 bases between. Using reference TRBV30 and TRBJ1-2 for the parts outside the CDR3, the full variable domain is SQTIHQWPATLVQPVGSPLSLECTVEGTSNPNLYWYRQAAGRGLQLLFYSVGIGQISSEVPQNLSASRPQDRQFILSSKKLLLSDSGFYLCAWSAGLHGYTFGSGTRLTVV.

The V and J genes are TRBV28 and TRBJ2-7; 8 positions match TRBD2. J gave up 2 bases and V 5 bases, and 8 bases lay outside the gene matches. The CDR3 loop spans 15 amino acids. Germline CDR1 and CDR2: MDHEN and SYDVKM. CDR3 DNA sequence: TGTGCCAGCAGTAGAACAGGGCGGGGGGCCTACGAGCAGTACTTC. Encoded protein: CASSRTGRGAYEQYF.

This chain links TRBV6-4 with TRBJ1-5, with a possible D match to TRBD1 (5 bases). Trimming took off 4 bases at V and 2 bases at J, with 9 bases between the two ends. Germline V gene sequence: CDR1 MRHNA, CDR2 SNTAGT. The CDR3 has 14 residues. The CDR3 reads CASSVQQGNQPQHF. CDR3 coding DNA: TGTGCCAGCAGTGTCCAACAGGGCAATCAGCCCCAGCATTTT.

As DNA, the CDR3 is TGCGCCAGCAGCCTGACTAGAACGAACACCGGGGAGCTGTTTTTT. This sequence encodes CASSLTRTNTGELFF. V usage is TRBV5-1 and J usage is TRBJ2-2, with D possibly TRBD2 on 6 matching bases. Trimming left V 4 bases short and J 0 bases short, with 10 bases between. Germline V gene lookup returns CDR1 SGHRS and CDR2 YFSETQ. This CDR3 is built from 15 residues.

This clone has a handful of counts. The chain combines TRBV5-8 with TRBJ2-1; D unresolved. This CDR3 is built from 11 residues. V was cut by 2 bases and J by 9 bases, with 6 bases left in between. Germline-derived CDR1 and CDR2 are SGHTS and YDEGEE. The CDR3 reads CASSFIREQFF. The CDR3 DNA reads as TGTGCCAGCAGCTTCATCCGTGAGCAGTTCTTC.

This clone has a single count. The chain links TRBV29-1 to TRBJ2-4; 13 nucleotides match TRBD2. The ends lost 1 base at V and 3 bases at J; junction bases unmatched: 3. Germline V gene data show CDR1 as SQVTM and CDR2 as ANQGSEA. The CDR3 length is 16 residues. The CDR3 coding sequence is TGCAGCGTTGAAGGGACTAGCGGGAGTGTCAAAAACATTCAGTACTTC. It is translated as CSVEGTSGSVKNIQYF.

This clone was recorded only once. The gene calls are TRBV2 and TRBJ1-1, with D possibly being TRBD1 (5 bases). CDR1 SNHLY and CDR2 FYNNEI come from the germline V gene. V was shortened by 7 bases and J by 0 bases, with 9 bases between the two germline ends. This CDR3 spans 13 amino acids. This CDR3 reads CASKGQMNTEAFF. The CDR3 DNA sequence: TGTGCCAGCAAAGGACAAATGAACACTGAAGCTTTCTTT.

The chain employs TRBV12-3 or TRBV12-4 and TRBJ1-5; D is unresolved. The CDR3 runs to 11 residues. V was pared by 6 bases and J by 7 bases, with 7 bases between. The DNA for the CDR3 is TGTGCCAGCAGCCCCACCCAGCCCCAGCATTTT. It is translated as CASSPTQPQHF.

This clone occurred once. The chain employs TRBV6-1 and TRBJ2-7; possibly TRBD1 for D (6 bases). Per the germline V gene, CDR1 is MNHNS and CDR2 is SASEGT. The germline V and J ends were trimmed by 3 bases and 4 bases, with 7 bases remaining between them. The CDR3 runs 12 residues. The CDR3 coding sequence is TGTGCCAGCAGTGATACAGGGTACGAGCAGTACTTC. Translating gives CASSDTGYEQYF.

This clone was counted a single time. J is TRBJ1-1 and V is TRBV15; tentatively, D is TRBD1 (5 bases). The CDR3 length is 13 residues. The germline V gene encodes CDR1 LNHNV and CDR2 YYDKDF (reference sequence). The V end was cut by 5 bases, the J end by 5 bases, with 12 bases between. This CDR3 is CATSLQQGTEAFF. DNA of the CDR3: TGTGCCACCAGCCTCCAGCAGGGAACTGAAGCTTTCTTT.

The CDR3 nucleotides are TGTGCCAGCAGTTGGTGGGGACAGGGTGATGAAAAACTGTTTTTT. It encodes CASSWWGQGDEKLFF. The V call is TRBV28, the J call TRBJ1-4; the match to TRBD1 covers 9 bases. The J segment lost 6 bases and the V segment lost 4 bases, leaving 6 bases of the junction unmatched. The CDR3 runs 15 residues. Germline CDR1 reads MDHEN; CDR2 reads SYDVKM.

The chain combines TRBV28 with TRBJ2-7, with D uncertain. V dropped 8 bases and J dropped 3 bases, with 8 bases sitting between them. Germline V CDR1 and CDR2: MDHEN, SYDVKM. This CDR3 contains 11 residues. The CDR3 sequence: CASRVHYEQYF. CDR3 nucleotide sequence: TGTGCCAGCCGGGTCCACTACGAGCAGTACTTC.

The J gene is TRBJ1-2, the V gene TRBV15; D unclear. CDR1 and CDR2 from the germline V gene are LNHNV and YYDKDF (reference sequence). V dropped 1 base and J dropped 4 bases, with 4 bases sitting between them. The CDR3 contains 12 residues. This chain's CDR3 is CATSRAGYGYTF. The CDR3 DNA is TGTGCCACCAGCAGAGCTGGCTATGGCTACACCTTC. The entire variable domain, with the rest obtained from reference TRBV15 and TRBJ1-2, is as follows: DAMVIQNPRYQVTQFGKPVTLSCSQTLNHNVMYWYQQKSSQAPKLLFHYYDKDFNNEADTPDNFQSRRPNTSFCFLDIRSPGLGDTAMYLCATSRAGYGYTFGSGTRLTVV.